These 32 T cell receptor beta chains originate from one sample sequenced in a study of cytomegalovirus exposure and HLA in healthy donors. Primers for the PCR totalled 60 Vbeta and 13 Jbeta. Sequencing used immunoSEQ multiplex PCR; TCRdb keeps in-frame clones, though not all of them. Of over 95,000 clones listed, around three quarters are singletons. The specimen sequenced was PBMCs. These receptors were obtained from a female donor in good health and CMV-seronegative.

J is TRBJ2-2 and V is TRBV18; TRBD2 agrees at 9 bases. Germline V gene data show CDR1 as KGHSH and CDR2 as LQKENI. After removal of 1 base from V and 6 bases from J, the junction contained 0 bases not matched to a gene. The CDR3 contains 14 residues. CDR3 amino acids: CASSPLAGAGELFF. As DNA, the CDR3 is TGTGCCAGCTCACCACTAGCGGGGGCCGGGGAGCTGTTTTTT.

The CDR3, as DNA: TGTGCCAGTACTGGGACAGGGTACGAGCAGTACTTC. Protein sequence: CASTGTGYEQYF. This chain connects TRBV19 to TRBJ2-7, with 9 bases aligning to TRBD1. The junction had 2 bases not matched to a gene; V was cut back by 7 bases and J by 4 bases. CDR3 size: 12 residues. Germline values: CDR1 LNHDA, CDR2 SQIVND (reference sequence).

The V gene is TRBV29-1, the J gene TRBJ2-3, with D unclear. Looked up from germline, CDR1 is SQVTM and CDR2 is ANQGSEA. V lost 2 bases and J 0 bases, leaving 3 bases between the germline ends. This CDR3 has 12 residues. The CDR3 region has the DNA TGCAGCGTTGAACCGAGCACAGATACGCAGTATTTT. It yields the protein CSVEPSTDTQYF.

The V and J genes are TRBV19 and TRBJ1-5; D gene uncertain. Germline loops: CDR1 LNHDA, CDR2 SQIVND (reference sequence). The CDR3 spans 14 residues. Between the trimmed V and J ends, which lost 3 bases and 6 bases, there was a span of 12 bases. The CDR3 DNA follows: TGTGCCAGTAGTATCGAGGGTGGGGTTCAGCCCCAGCATTTT. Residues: CASSIEGGVQPQHF. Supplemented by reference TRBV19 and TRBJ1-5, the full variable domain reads DGGITQSPKYLFRKEGQNVTLSCEQNLNHDAMYWYRQDPGQGLRLIYYSQIVNDFQKGDIAEGYSVSREKKESFPLTVTSAQKNPTAFYLCASSIEGGVQPQHFGDGTRLSIL.

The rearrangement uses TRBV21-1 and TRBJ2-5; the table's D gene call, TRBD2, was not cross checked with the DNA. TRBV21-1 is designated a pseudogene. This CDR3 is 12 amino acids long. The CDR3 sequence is CASRVPGRTQYF. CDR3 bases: TGTGCCAGCAGGGTGCCGGGGAGGACCCAGTACTTC.

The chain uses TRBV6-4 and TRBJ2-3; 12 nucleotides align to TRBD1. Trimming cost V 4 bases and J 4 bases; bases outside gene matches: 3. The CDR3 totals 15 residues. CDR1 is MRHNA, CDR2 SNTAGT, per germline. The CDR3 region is CASSAGTGGSDTQYF. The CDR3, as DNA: TGTGCCAGCAGTGCCGGGACAGGGGGCTCAGATACGCAGTATTTT.

The CDR3 bases are TGTGCCATCAGTGAGACCCGGGATAACTATGGCTACACCTTC. This encodes CAISETRDNYGYTF. The genes are TRBV10-3 and TRBJ1-2; D is undetermined. Germline V CDR1 and CDR2: ENHRY, SYGVKD. The CDR3 sequence is 14 residues long. The ends were cut back, 2 bases at V and 1 base at J, with 8 bases in the middle.

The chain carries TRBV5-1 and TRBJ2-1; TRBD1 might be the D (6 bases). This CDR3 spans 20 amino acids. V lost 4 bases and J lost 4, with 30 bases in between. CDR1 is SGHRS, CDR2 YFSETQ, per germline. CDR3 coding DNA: TGCGCCAGCAGCGTCGAGCTTGTAACTAAAACAGGGTGGGAATACAATGAGCAGTTCTTC. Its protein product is CASSVELVTKTGWEYNEQFF.

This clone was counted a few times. The chain's CDR3 is CASSTEVGTVQYF. The CDR3 nucleotides are TGTGCCAGTAGTACCGAAGTAGGGACAGTGCAGTACTTC. V and J are TRBV19 and TRBJ2-7; 7 bases match TRBD1. CDR3 size: 13 residues. Germline assignment: CDR1 LNHDA and CDR2 SQIVND (reference sequence). Trimming cost V 4 bases and J 9 bases; bases outside gene matches: 9.

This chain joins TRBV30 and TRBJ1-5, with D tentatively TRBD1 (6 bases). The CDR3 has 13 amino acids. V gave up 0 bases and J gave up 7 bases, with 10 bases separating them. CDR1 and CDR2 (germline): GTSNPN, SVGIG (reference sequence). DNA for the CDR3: TGTGCCTGGAGTGTAGCAGGGGAGCAGCCCCAGCATTTT. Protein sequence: CAWSVAGEQPQHF. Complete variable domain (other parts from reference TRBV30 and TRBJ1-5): SQTIHQWPATLVQPVGSPLSLECTVEGTSNPNLYWYRQAAGRGLQLLFYSVGIGQISSEVPQNLSASRPQDRQFILSSKKLLLSDSGFYLCAWSVAGEQPQHFGDGTRLSIL.

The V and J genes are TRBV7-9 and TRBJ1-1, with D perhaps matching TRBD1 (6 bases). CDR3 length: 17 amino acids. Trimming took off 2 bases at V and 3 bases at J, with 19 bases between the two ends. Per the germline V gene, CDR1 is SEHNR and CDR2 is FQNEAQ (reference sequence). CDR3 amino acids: CASSLRGTHLEDTEAFF. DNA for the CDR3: TGTGCCAGCAGCTTAAGGGGGACCCACCTAGAGGACACTGAAGCTTTCTTT.

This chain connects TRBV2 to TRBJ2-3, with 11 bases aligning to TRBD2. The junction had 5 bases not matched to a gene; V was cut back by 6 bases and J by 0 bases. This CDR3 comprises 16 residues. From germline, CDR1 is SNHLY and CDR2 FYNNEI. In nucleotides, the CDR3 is TGTGCCAGCAGACTAGCGGGGGCCACTAGCACAGATACGCAGTATTTT. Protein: CASRLAGATSTDTQYF.

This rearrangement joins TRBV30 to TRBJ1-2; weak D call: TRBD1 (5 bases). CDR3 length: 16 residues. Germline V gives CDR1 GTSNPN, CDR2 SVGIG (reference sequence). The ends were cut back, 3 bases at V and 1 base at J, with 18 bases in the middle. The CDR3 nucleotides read TGTGCCTGGAGACCGAACTCATTGACAGATAACTATGGCTACACCTTC. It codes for CAWRPNSLTDNYGYTF.

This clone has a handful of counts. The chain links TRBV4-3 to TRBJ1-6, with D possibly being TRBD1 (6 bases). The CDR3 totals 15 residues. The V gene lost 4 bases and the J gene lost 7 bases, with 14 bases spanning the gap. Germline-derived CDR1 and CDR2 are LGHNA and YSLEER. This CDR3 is CASSLAGGKNSPLHF. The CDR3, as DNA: TGCGCCAGCAGCCTCGCGGGGGGCAAAAATTCACCCCTCCACTTT.

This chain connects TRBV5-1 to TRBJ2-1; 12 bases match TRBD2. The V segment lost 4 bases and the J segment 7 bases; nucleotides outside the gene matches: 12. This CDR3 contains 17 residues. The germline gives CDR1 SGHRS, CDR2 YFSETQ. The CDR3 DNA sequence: TGCGCCAGCAGCCAAGGGCCTAGCGGGGGGGTTTATAATGAGCAGTTCTTC. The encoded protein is CASSQGPSGGVYNEQFF.

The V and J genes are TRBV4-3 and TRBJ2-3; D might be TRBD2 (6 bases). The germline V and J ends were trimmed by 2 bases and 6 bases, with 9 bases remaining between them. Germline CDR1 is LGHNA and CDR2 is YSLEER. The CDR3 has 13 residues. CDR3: CASSQYRGDTQYF. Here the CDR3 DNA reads TGCGCCAGCAGCCAATATCGGGGGGATACGCAGTATTTT.

The CDR3 DNA reads TGTGCCAGCAGCTTGGGGTGGTACAGGAACACTGAAGCTTTCTTT. Protein product: CASSLGWYRNTEAFF. The chain combines TRBV5-5 with TRBJ1-1; no firm D call. CDR1 SGHKS and CDR2 YYEKEE come from the germline V gene (reference sequence). Trimming took 0 bases from V and 1 from J, leaving 10 bases between them. This CDR3 is built from 15 residues.

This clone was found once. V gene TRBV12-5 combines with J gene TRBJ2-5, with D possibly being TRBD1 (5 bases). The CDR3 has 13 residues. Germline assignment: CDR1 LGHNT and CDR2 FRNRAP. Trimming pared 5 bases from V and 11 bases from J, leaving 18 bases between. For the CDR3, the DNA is TGTGCTAGTGGTGCACAGGCAGGGATCGGGCAGTACTTC. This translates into CASGAQAGIGQYF.

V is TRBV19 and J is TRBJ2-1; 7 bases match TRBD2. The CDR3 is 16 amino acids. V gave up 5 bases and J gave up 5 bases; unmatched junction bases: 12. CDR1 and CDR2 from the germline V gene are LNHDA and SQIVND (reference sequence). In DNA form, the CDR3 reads TGTGCCAGTAGTTGGAGAGGACGGGGGGTTGACAATGAGCAGTTCTTC. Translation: CASSWRGRGVDNEQFF.

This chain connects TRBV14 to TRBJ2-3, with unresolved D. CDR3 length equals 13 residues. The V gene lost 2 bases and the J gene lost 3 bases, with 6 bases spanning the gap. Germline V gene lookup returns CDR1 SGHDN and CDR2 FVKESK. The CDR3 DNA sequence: TGTGCCAGCAGCCAAACTCTAACAGATACGCAGTATTTT. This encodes CASSQTLTDTQYF. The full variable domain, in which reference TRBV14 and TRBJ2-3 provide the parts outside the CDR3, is EAGVTQFPSHSVIEKGQTVTLRCDPISGHDNLYWYRRVMGKEIKFLLHFVKESKQDESGMPNNRFLAERTGGTYSTLKVQPAELEDSGVYFCASSQTLTDTQYFGPGTRLTVL.

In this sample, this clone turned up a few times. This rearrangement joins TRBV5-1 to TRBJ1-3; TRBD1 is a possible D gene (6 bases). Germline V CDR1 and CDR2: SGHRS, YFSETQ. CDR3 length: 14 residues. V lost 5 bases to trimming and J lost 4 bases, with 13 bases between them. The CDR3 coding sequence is TGCGCCAGCAGACCACAGGGAACCGGAAACACCATATATTTT. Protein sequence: CASRPQGTGNTIYF. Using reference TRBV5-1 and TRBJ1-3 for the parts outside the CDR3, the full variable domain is KAGVTQTPRYLIKTRGQQVTLSCSPISGHRSVSWYQQTPGQGLQFLFEYFSETQRNKGNFPGRFSGRQFSNSRSEMNVSTLELGDSALYLCASRPQGTGNTIYFGEGSWLTVV.

CDR3 residues: CASSLWATKSPQYF. The CDR3 nucleotides are TGTGCCAGCAGCTTGTGGGCGACCAAAAGTCCCCAGTACTTC. The V and J genes are TRBV5-6 and TRBJ2-5; no clear D. V lost 1 base, J lost 9 bases, and 16 bases lay in between. The CDR3 is made up of 14 amino acids. The germline CDR1 and CDR2 sequences are SGHDT and YYEEEE.

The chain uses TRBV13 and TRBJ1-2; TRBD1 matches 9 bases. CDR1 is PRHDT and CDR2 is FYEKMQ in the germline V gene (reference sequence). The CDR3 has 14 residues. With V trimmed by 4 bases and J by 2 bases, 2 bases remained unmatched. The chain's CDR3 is CASSYGTGNYGYTF. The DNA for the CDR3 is TGTGCCAGCAGCTACGGGACAGGGAACTATGGCTACACCTTC.

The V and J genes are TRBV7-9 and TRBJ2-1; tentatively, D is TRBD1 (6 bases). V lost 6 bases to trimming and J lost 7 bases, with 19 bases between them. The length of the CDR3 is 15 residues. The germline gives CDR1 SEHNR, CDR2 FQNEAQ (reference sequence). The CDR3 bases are TGTGCCAGCAGGGCCGATTGGACAGAGGGTAATGAGCAGTTCTTC. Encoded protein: CASRADWTEGNEQFF.

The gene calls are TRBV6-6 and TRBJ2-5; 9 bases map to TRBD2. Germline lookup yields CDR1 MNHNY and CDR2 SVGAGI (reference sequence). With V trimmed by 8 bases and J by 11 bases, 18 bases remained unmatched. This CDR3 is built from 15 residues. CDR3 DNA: TGTGCCAGCGTTTCAGCGGGGGGCCTTCCCGCGGAGCAGTACTTC. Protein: CASVSAGGLPAEQYF.

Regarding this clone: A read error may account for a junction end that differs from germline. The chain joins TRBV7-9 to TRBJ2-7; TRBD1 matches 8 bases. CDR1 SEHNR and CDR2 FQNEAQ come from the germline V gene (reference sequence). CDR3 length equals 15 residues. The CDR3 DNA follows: TGTTCCAGCAGCTTAGTACAGGGGGAAGTTAACGAGCAGTACTTC. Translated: CSSSLVQGEVNEQYF.

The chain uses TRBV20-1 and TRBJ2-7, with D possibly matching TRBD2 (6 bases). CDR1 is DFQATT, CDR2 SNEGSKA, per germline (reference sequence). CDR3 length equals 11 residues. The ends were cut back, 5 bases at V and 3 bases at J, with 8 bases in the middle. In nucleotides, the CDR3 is TGCAGTGCTTATAGCGGCTACGAGCAGTACTTC. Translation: CSAYSGYEQYF.

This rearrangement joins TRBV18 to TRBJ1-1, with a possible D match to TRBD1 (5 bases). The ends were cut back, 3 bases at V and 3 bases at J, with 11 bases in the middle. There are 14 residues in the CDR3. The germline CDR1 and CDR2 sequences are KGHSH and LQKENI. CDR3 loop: CASSPSGGDTEAFF. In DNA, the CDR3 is TGTGCCAGCTCACCCTCGGGAGGGGACACTGAAGCTTTCTTT.

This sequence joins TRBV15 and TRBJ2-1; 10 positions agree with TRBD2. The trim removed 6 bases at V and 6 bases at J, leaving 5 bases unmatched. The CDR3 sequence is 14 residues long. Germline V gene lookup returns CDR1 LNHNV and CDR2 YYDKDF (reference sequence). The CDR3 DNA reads TGTGCCACCAGGCTAGCGGGGGACTTCAATGAGCAGTTCTTC. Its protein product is CATRLAGDFNEQFF.

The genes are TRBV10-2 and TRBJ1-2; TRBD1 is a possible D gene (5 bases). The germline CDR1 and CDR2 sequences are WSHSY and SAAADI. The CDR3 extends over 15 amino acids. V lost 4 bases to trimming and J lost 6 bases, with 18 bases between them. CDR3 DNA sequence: TGCGCCAGCAGTGCGGCGGGGCCGGGACCAGATGGCTACACCTTC. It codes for CASSAAGPGPDGYTF.

The CDR3 DNA sequence: TGTGCCAGTAGTTCTGCCCGGGGGTTATCCGAGCAGTACTTC. Protein: CASSSARGLSEQYF. This sequence joins TRBV19 and TRBJ2-7; D perhaps matches TRBD2 (6 bases). The ends were cut back, 5 bases at V and 6 bases at J, with 17 bases in the middle. This CDR3 is built from 14 residues. Germline CDR1 and CDR2: LNHDA and SQIVND (reference sequence).

In DNA form, the CDR3 reads TGTGCCAGCAGCTTGGTACCAGCTAACTATGGCTACACCTTC. It yields the protein CASSLVPANYGYTF. V and J are TRBV5-6 and TRBJ1-2; D remains unclear. The ends were cut back, 0 bases at V and 0 bases at J, with 6 bases in the middle. CDR3 length equals 14 residues. Germline V gene lookup returns CDR1 SGHDT and CDR2 YYEEEE.